This T cell receptor (beta chain) was documented in a study of PD-1 blockade in classical Hodgkin lymphoma. Overall study results and limits: There was a significant rise in CD4+ TCR diversity by C4D1, with no such rise for CD8+.

Profiling relied on immunoSEQ multiplex PCR, and the TCRdb table lists in-frame clones only, not all of them. The data hold roughly 100,000 clones, with 85% to 95% observed a single time. This sample's time point: cycle 4 day 1 (C4D1), after less than 7 weeks of nivolumab. Each patient relapsed following autologous stem cell transplantation, and prior brentuximab vedotin exposure differed. The CDR3 extends over 14 amino acids. Trimming took off 9 bases at V and 0 bases at J, with 9 bases between the two ends. This clone appeared a few times. Its antigen is unidentified. The sequence derives from a human donor with classical Hodgkin lymphoma. The sequences come from peripheral blood mononuclear cells (PBMCs), collected before the fourth cycle of nivolumab. This chain uses TRBV23-1 with TRBJ1-6, with D tentatively TRBD1 (5 bases). TRBV23-1 is an ORF; its function is uncertain. This chain's CDR3 is CASPGFSYNSPLHF. The CDR3 bases are TGCGCCAGTCCAGGGTTCTCCTATAATTCACCCCTCCACTTT.